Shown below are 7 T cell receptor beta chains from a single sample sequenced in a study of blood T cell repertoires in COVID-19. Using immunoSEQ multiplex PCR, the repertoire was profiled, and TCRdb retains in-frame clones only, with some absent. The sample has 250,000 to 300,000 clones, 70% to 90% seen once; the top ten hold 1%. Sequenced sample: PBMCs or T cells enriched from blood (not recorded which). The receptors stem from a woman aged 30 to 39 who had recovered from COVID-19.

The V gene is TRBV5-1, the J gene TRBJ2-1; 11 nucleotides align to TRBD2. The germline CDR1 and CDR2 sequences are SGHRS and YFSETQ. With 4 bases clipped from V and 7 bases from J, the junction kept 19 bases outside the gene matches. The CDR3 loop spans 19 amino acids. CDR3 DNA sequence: TGCGCCAGCAGCCCGTGGACTAGCGGGTTGGGGGGCTTTACAAATGAGCAGTTCTTC. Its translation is CASSPWTSGLGGFTNEQFF.

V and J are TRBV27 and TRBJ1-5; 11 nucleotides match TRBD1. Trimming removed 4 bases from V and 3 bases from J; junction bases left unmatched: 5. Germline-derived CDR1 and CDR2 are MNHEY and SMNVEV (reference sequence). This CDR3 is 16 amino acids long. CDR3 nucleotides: TGTGCCAGCAGTTCCAGGACAGGGGGCTACAATCAGCCCCAGCATTTT. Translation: CASSSRTGGYNQPQHF.

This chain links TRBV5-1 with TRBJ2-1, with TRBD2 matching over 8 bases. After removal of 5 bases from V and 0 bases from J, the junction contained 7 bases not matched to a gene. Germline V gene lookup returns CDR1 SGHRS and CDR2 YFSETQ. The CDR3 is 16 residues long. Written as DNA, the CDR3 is TGCGCCAGCAGTCCATTTAGCGGGAACTCCTACAATGAGCAGTTCTTC. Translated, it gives CASSPFSGNSYNEQFF.

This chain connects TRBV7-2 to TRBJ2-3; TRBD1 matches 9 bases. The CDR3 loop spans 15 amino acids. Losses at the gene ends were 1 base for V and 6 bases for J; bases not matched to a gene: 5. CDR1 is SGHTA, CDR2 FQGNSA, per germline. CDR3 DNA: TGTGCCAGCAGCTTAGTGGGACAGGGTATGGATACGCAGTATTTT. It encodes CASSLVGQGMDTQYF.

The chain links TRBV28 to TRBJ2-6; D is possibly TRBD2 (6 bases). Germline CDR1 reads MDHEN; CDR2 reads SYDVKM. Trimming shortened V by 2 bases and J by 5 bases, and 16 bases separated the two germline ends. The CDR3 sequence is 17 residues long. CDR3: CASSLGGTGVWANVLTF. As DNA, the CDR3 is TGTGCCAGCAGTTTAGGGGGGACGGGGGTCTGGGCCAACGTCCTGACTTTC.

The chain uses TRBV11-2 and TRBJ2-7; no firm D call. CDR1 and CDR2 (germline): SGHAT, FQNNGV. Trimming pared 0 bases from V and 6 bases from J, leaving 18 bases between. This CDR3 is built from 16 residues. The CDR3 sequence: CASSLEGWARVSEQYF. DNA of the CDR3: TGTGCCAGCAGCTTAGAAGGCTGGGCCCGAGTTAGCGAGCAGTACTTC.

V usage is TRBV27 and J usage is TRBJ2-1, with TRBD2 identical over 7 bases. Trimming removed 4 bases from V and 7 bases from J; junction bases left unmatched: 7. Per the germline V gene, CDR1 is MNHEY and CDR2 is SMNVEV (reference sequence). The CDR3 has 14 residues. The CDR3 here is CASSWGGRANEQFF. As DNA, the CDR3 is TGTGCCAGCAGTTGGGGGGGGAGAGCTAATGAGCAGTTCTTC.